The 31 T cell receptor beta chains below were found in one sample sequenced in a study of cytomegalovirus exposure and HLA in healthy donors. The PCR was carried out with 60 Vbeta primers and 13 Jbeta primers. Profiling relied on immunoSEQ multiplex PCR, and the TCRdb table lists in-frame clones only, not all of them. The sample shows about 150,000 clones, 73% of them seen only once. The sample consisted of PBMCs. Source of these receptors: a woman aged 18-29 years in good health and CMV-seropositive.

V gene TRBV6-1 combines with J gene TRBJ1-2; possibly TRBD1 for D (6 bases). The CDR3 runs 11 residues. Germline loops: CDR1 MNHNS, CDR2 SASEGT. V was clipped by 1 base and J by 12 bases, with 9 bases between them. In nucleotides, the CDR3 is TGTGCCAGCAGTGAAGAGGGGGGGAACACCTTC. Residues: CASSEEGGNTF.

The rearrangement links TRBV6-6 to TRBJ2-7; 9 nucleotides agree with TRBD1. CDR3 length: 14 residues. Germline CDR1 and CDR2: MNHNY and SVGAGI (reference sequence). After removal of 4 bases from V and 2 bases from J, the junction contained 3 bases not matched to a gene. The CDR3: CASSSRQGAYEQYF. The CDR3 coding sequence is TGTGCCAGCAGTTCCCGACAGGGGGCCTACGAGCAGTACTTC.

The chain is built from TRBV2 and TRBJ1-5, with a weak D call TRBD1 (6 bases). Trimming removed 0 bases at V and 3 bases at J, with 15 bases between. Per germline, CDR1 SNHLY and CDR2 FYNNEI. The CDR3 length is 17 residues. CDR3 sequence (DNA): TGTGCCAGCAGTGAAGCGCAGGGAGGGGGTATCAATCAGCCCCAGCATTTT. This sequence encodes CASSEAQGGGINQPQHF.

The chain is built from TRBV6-1 and TRBJ1-5; D is uncertain. Germline-derived CDR1 and CDR2 are MNHNS and SASEGT. Trimming shortened V by 1 base and J by 7 bases, and 11 bases separated the two germline ends. CDR3 length: 14 amino acids. The CDR3 sequence is CASSEGVTRQPQHF. CDR3 in DNA: TGTGCCAGCAGTGAAGGCGTCACTCGACAGCCCCAGCATTTT.

This rearrangement joins TRBV4-1 to TRBJ2-7, with a weak D call TRBD2 (6 bases). The V gene's germline CDR1 is MGHRA and CDR2 YSYEKL. This CDR3 is 16 amino acids long. The V gene lost 0 bases and the J gene lost 4 bases, with 16 bases spanning the gap. This CDR3 is CASSQEGGWARYEQYF. The DNA of the CDR3 is TGCGCCAGCAGCCAAGAGGGGGGATGGGCCCGATACGAGCAGTACTTC.

This sequence joins TRBV7-8 and TRBJ2-1; D is ambiguous. Per the germline V gene, CDR1 is SGHVS and CDR2 is FQNEAQ. CDR3 size: 18 residues. V was pared by 1 base and J by 3 bases, with 19 bases between. The CDR3 reads CASSLDGIAGSNYNEQFF. As DNA, the CDR3 is TGTGCCAGCAGCTTAGACGGTATAGCCGGCTCAAACTACAATGAGCAGTTCTTC.

CDR3 sequence (DNA): TGCGCCAGCAGCCAAGAAGTCACCCCCGGGATTTCCTACGAGCAGTACTTC. The encoded protein is CASSQEVTPGISYEQYF. The V gene is TRBV4-3, the J gene TRBJ2-7; a weak D match, TRBD2 (5 bases). The CDR3 totals 17 residues. Trimming removed 0 bases from V and 1 base from J, with 16 bases in between. Germline V lookup: CDR1 LGHNA, CDR2 YSLEER.

The chain couples TRBV7-3 to TRBJ2-1, with 8 bases aligning to TRBD2. Germline lookup yields CDR1 SGHTA and CDR2 FQGTGA. The J segment lost 4 bases and the V segment lost 4 bases, leaving 6 bases of the junction unmatched. The CDR3 runs to 15 residues. For the CDR3, the DNA is TGTGCCAGCAGCTCGGATACGGGGGGGTACAATGAGCAGTTCTTC. Encoded protein: CASSSDTGGYNEQFF. The full variable domain, in which reference TRBV7-3 and TRBJ2-1 provide the parts outside the CDR3, is GAGVSQTPSNKVTEKGKYVELRCDPISGHTALYWYRQSLGQGPEFLIYFQGTGAADDSGLPNDRFFAVRPEGSVSTLKIQRTERGDSAVYLCASSSDTGGYNEQFFGPGTRLTVL.

V gene TRBV30 combines with J gene TRBJ2-3; 8 bases align to TRBD2. Trimming took 3 bases from V and 6 from J; bases not matched to a gene: 11. This CDR3 has 15 amino acids. Germline V gives CDR1 GTSNPN, CDR2 SVGIG (reference sequence). The CDR3 coding sequence is TGTGCCTGGAGCCCGCTCGGGGGGGCCTTGGATACGCAGTATTTT. Its translation: CAWSPLGGALDTQYF. Together with reference TRBV30 and TRBJ2-3, the CDR3 gives the full variable domain: SQTIHQWPATLVQPVGSPLSLECTVEGTSNPNLYWYRQAAGRGLQLLFYSVGIGQISSEVPQNLSASRPQDRQFILSSKKLLLSDSGFYLCAWSPLGGALDTQYFGPGTRLTVL.

The rearrangement joins TRBV5-1 to TRBJ2-2, with TRBD2 matching over 11 bases. Germline CDR1 reads SGHRS; CDR2 reads YFSETQ. V shed 7 bases and J 6 bases; nucleotides not matched to a gene: 5. CDR3 size: 14 residues. The CDR3 nucleotides read TGCGCCAGCCGGGGGGGACTAGCGGCCGGGGAGCTGTTTTTT. It encodes CASRGGLAAGELFF.

In this sample, this clone turned up a few times. This rearrangement joins TRBV14 to TRBJ2-6; D unresolved. Germline values: CDR1 SGHDN, CDR2 FVKESK. The CDR3 runs to 16 residues. The germline V and J ends were trimmed by 1 base and 4 bases, with 11 bases remaining between them. CDR3 residues: CASSQVNPRGANVLTF. DNA for the CDR3: TGTGCCAGCAGCCAAGTTAATCCTCGGGGGGCCAACGTCCTGACTTTC.

In this sample, this clone turned up a few times. The chain carries TRBV5-4 and TRBJ2-7, with 11 bases that match TRBD2. This CDR3 is 16 amino acids long. CDR1 SGHNT and CDR2 YYREEE come from the germline V gene (reference sequence). The V and J ends lost 4 bases and 4 bases, in that order; junction bases with no gene match: 10. This chain's CDR3 is CASSTNLAGGRYEQYF. CDR3 sequence (DNA): TGTGCCAGCAGCACGAATCTAGCGGGGGGCAGGTACGAGCAGTACTTC.

V and J are TRBV7-2 and TRBJ2-7; 9 positions match TRBD2. The ends lost 1 base at V and 1 base at J; junction bases unmatched: 2. The CDR3 sequence is 15 residues long. Germline CDR1 and CDR2: SGHTA and FQGNSA. CDR3 bases: TGTGCCAGCAGCTTAGGTGCGGGGGGGTCCTACGAGCAGTACTTC. Residues: CASSLGAGGSYEQYF.

Concerning this clone: The final CDR3 position lacks the conserved phenylalanine or tryptophan, pointing to a likely read error. V gene TRBV15 combines with J gene TRBJ1-1; D is possibly TRBD1 (5 bases). This CDR3 is built from 13 residues. Germline CDR1 reads LNHNV; CDR2 reads YYDKDF (reference sequence). V lost 6 bases and J lost 5, with 13 bases in between. The DNA for the CDR3 is TGTGCCACCAGTCGGGGGTCGGGGACTGAAGCTTTCCTT. Translating gives CATSRGSGTEAFL.

The rearrangement uses TRBV19 and TRBJ2-3; 11 bases align to TRBD2. Germline CDR1 reads LNHDA; CDR2 reads SQIVND (reference sequence). CDR3 size: 18 residues. The V segment lost 6 bases and the J segment 0 bases; nucleotides outside the gene matches: 11. The CDR3 nucleotides are TGTGCCAGTAGGCCGGGACTAGCGGTACCCGCTAGCACAGATACGCAGTATTTT. Residues: CASRPGLAVPASTDTQYF.

The rearrangement links TRBV29-1 to TRBJ1-2; D remains unclear. V lost 3 bases, J lost 2 bases, and 10 bases lay in between. Germline V CDR1 and CDR2: SQVTM, ANQGSEA. This CDR3 contains 13 residues. DNA of the CDR3: TGCAGCGTTGACAAACAAGCGAACTATGGCTACACCTTC. Residues: CSVDKQANYGYTF.

The gene calls are TRBV7-6 and TRBJ2-7; a possible D gene is TRBD1 (5 bases). V dropped 2 bases and J dropped 6 bases, with 20 bases sitting between them. Germline-derived CDR1 and CDR2 are SGHVS and FNYEAQ. The CDR3 extends over 16 amino acids. CDR3 in DNA: TGTGCCAGCAGCTTATATTTGGGCAGGGCACCTCCCGAGCAGTACTTC. Its protein product is CASSLYLGRAPPEQYF.

The genes are TRBV2 and TRBJ2-5; maybe TRBD1 (6 bases). The J call may be incorrect, as the DNA end agrees better with TRBJ2-7. This CDR3 is 16 amino acids long. Germline CDR1 is SNHLY and CDR2 is FYNNEI. The CDR3 region is CASSAKTGTLAHEQYF. DNA of the CDR3: TGTGCCAGCAGCGCGAAGACCGGGACATTAGCACACGAGCAGTACTTC.

The chain carries TRBV18 and TRBJ2-3; 12 bases line up with TRBD2. The CDR3 is 18 amino acids. In germline, CDR1 is KGHSH, CDR2 LQKENI. V was pared by 0 bases and J by 2 bases, with 6 bases of the junction left unmatched. The CDR3 loop reads CASSPPEGTSGSTDTQYF. The DNA for the CDR3 is TGTGCCAGCTCACCACCTGAGGGGACTAGCGGGTCCACAGATACGCAGTATTTT.

This chain links TRBV6-5 with TRBJ2-1; 8 bases fit TRBD2. With V trimmed by 3 bases and J by 6 bases, 7 bases remained unmatched. Per germline, CDR1 MNHEY and CDR2 SVGAGI. The CDR3 totals 15 residues. The CDR3 nucleotides read TGTGCCAGCAGTTATTCGAGCGGGGGCGTCAATGAGCAGTTCTTC. Encoded protein: CASSYSSGGVNEQFF.

This clone was observed a handful of times. V gene TRBV5-1 combines with J gene TRBJ1-4; D gene unclear. V was shortened by 0 bases and J by 8 bases, with 17 bases between the two germline ends. The CDR3 covers 16 residues. CDR1 is SGHRS, CDR2 YFSETQ, per germline. The CDR3 DNA reads TGCGCCAGCAGCTTGGTCGAGGCACTAGGTTGGGAAAAACTGTTTTTT. Translating it yields CASSLVEALGWEKLFF.

The V call is TRBV23-1, the J call TRBJ2-7; D remains unclear. TRBV23-1 is given ORF status, its function remaining uncertain. V was pared by 2 bases and J by 0 bases, with 11 bases between. This CDR3 has 15 residues. CDR3 amino acids: CASSQHQRSSYEQYF. CDR3 nucleotide sequence: TGCGCCAGCAGTCAACACCAGAGGAGCTCCTACGAGCAGTACTTC.

The V call is TRBV4-3, the J call TRBJ1-6, with 9 bases aligning to TRBD1. Germline assignment: CDR1 LGHNA and CDR2 YSLEER. Trimming removed 6 bases from V and 4 bases from J; junction bases left unmatched: 1. The CDR3 is 14 amino acids. The CDR3 here is CASRDRGYNSPLHF. CDR3 nucleotide sequence: TGCGCCAGCAGGGACAGGGGATATAATTCACCCCTCCACTTT.

This clone was counted once. The chain combines TRBV23-1 with TRBJ2-1, with 10 positions matching TRBD1. TRBV23-1 counts as an open reading frame of uncertain function. CDR3 length: 15 residues. Trimming took 6 bases from V and 5 from J; bases not matched to a gene: 7. CDR3 sequence reads: CASRLRDRGNNEQFF. The CDR3, as DNA: TGCGCCAGCAGACTCCGGGACAGGGGCAACAATGAGCAGTTCTTC.

The V gene is TRBV6-5, the J gene TRBJ2-1, with 10 nucleotides matching TRBD1. V shed 6 bases, J shed 7 bases, and the junction held 9 bases outside the gene matches. Per the germline V gene, CDR1 is MNHEY and CDR2 is SVGAGI. The CDR3 spans 15 residues. CDR3 DNA: TGTGCCAGCAGCCCGGGACAGGGGACTCGAAATGAGCAGTTCTTC. Amino acid sequence: CASSPGQGTRNEQFF.

The rearrangement uses TRBV7-2 and TRBJ1-1; D is possibly TRBD1 (6 bases). With 1 base removed from V and 12 bases from J, the gap between germline ends came to 12 bases. CDR1 and CDR2 (germline): SGHTA, FQGNSA. This CDR3 has 12 amino acids. The CDR3 loop is CASSLVGQFPFF. The DNA for the CDR3 is TGTGCCAGCAGCTTAGTAGGACAGTTCCCTTTCTTT.

CDR3 sequence (DNA): TGTGCCAGTAGTATTCTAGATACGCAGTATTTT. Residues: CASSILDTQYF. J is TRBJ2-3 and V is TRBV19, with D unresolved. CDR1 is LNHDA and CDR2 is SQIVND in the germline V gene (reference sequence). V was trimmed by 3 bases and J by 5 bases, leaving 3 bases between them. The CDR3 extends over 11 amino acids.

The V gene is TRBV28, the J gene TRBJ2-3, with D tentatively TRBD2 (6 bases). The germline V gene encodes CDR1 MDHEN and CDR2 SYDVKM. The CDR3 extends over 15 amino acids. Trimming pared 3 bases from V and 1 base from J, leaving 11 bases between. The DNA for the CDR3 is TGTGCCAGCAGTTTTGGGCGGGGACGCACAGATACGCAGTATTTT. It is translated as CASSFGRGRTDTQYF.

CDR3 DNA: TGTGCCAGCAGTGAAGCTCGGTTCCGGGAGGCCCTCTACGAGCAGTACTTC. As protein: CASSEARFREALYEQYF. V and J are TRBV2 and TRBJ2-7; 7 nucleotides match TRBD2. Germline loops: CDR1 SNHLY, CDR2 FYNNEI. The CDR3 loop spans 17 amino acids. V gave up 0 bases and J gave up 3 bases; unmatched junction bases: 11.

The genes are TRBV5-1 and TRBJ2-1, with 8 bases identical to TRBD1. Germline values: CDR1 SGHRS, CDR2 YFSETQ. Trimming cost V 0 bases and J 6 bases; bases outside gene matches: 2. The CDR3 is made up of 14 amino acids. CDR3 DNA sequence: TGCGCCAGCAGCTTGGGGACAGGGTTCAATGAGCAGTTCTTC. It encodes CASSLGTGFNEQFF.

A few counts support this clone. This chain uses TRBV4-3 with TRBJ1-2; weak D call: TRBD1 (5 bases). The CDR3 is 14 amino acids. Looked up from germline, CDR1 is LGHNA and CDR2 is YSLEER. Trimming took off 0 bases at V and 4 bases at J, with 9 bases between the two ends. The CDR3 region has the DNA TGCGCCAGCAGCCAAGATCAAACAGGCTATGGCTACACCTTC. Translating gives CASSQDQTGYGYTF.